The sequence of this T cell receptor beta chain was determined in a study of blood T cell repertoires in COVID-19. Germline assignment: CDR1 MNHEY and CDR2 SVGAGI. The CDR3 loop spans 12 amino acids. Between the trimmed V and J ends, which lost 7 bases and 4 bases, there was a span of 10 bases. Clones were sequenced by immunoSEQ multiplex PCR, and TCRdb holds only the in-frame ones, with some missing. The top ten hold about 1.7% of the sample, which has about 100,000 clones, 86% seen once. The source material was peripheral blood. This chain connects TRBV6-5 to TRBJ1-2; perhaps TRBD1 as D (5 bases). The TCR was taken from an elderly man with acute or convalescent COVID-19. CDR3: CASTPGGYGYTF. CDR3 sequence (DNA): TGTGCCAGCACCCCGGGGGGCTATGGCTACACCTTC.